The 25 T cell receptor beta chains in this list originate from one sample, sequenced in a study of T cell changes during pregnancy in multiple sclerosis. The data were produced by immunoSEQ multiplex PCR, yet TCRdb's version contains in-frame clones alone and is incomplete. The repertoire holds about 75,000 clones, with about 89% as singletons. The sequenced sample was CD4+ T cells from peripheral blood mononuclear cells, obtained before pregnancy. These TCRs come from a female donor with multiple sclerosis, enrolled in a pregnancy study.

This clone was counted once. This chain uses TRBV19 with TRBJ2-7, with 8 bases aligning to TRBD2. The CDR3 runs to 15 residues. Germline loops: CDR1 LNHDA, CDR2 SQIVND (reference sequence). V lost 9 bases, J lost 2 bases, and 12 bases stayed unmatched. Here the CDR3 reads CASRIRASGPYEQYF. The CDR3 nucleotides are TGTGCCAGCCGGATACGGGCTAGCGGGCCCTACGAGCAGTACTTC.

The gene calls are TRBV11-1 and TRBJ1-6, with 7 bases fitting TRBD1. Unmatched junction bases numbered 7, after V lost 5 bases and J lost 6 bases. CDR3 length: 15 amino acids. CDR1 is SGHAT and CDR2 is FQDESV in the germline V gene (reference sequence). Here the CDR3 DNA reads TGTGCCAGCAGCCAAACGACAGGGATTAATTCACCCCTCCACTTT. Translated, it gives CASSQTTGINSPLHF. Variable domain in full (rest from reference TRBV11-1 and TRBJ1-6): EAEVAQSPRYKITEKSQAVAFWCDPISGHATLYWYRQILGQGPELLVQFQDESVVDDSQLPKDRFSAERLKGVDSTLKIQPAELGDSAMYLCASSQTTGINSPLHFGNGTRLTVT.

The chain couples TRBV27 to TRBJ2-5; 7 nucleotides match TRBD1. The J segment lost 3 bases and the V segment lost 4 bases, leaving 5 bases of the junction unmatched. The length of the CDR3 is 14 residues. Per the germline V gene, CDR1 is MNHEY and CDR2 is SMNVEV (reference sequence). CDR3 nucleotide sequence: TGTGCCAGCAGTTCATATGGACAGGAAGAGACCCAGTACTTC. It is translated as CASSSYGQEETQYF.

This clone was detected only once. V and J are TRBV6-6 and TRBJ2-3; weak D call: TRBD2 (6 bases). Trimming pared 6 bases from V and 6 bases from J, leaving 7 bases between. The CDR3 totals 11 residues. Germline CDR1 is MNHNY and CDR2 is SVGAGI (reference sequence). CDR3: CASREGDTQYF. In nucleotides, the CDR3 is TGTGCCAGCAGGGAGGGGGATACGCAGTATTTT.

This chain links TRBV6-1 with TRBJ1-2; D is unresolved. Germline lookup yields CDR1 MNHNS and CDR2 SASEGT. CDR3 length: 13 amino acids. Deletions cut 6 bases from V and 7 bases from J, with 15 bases between. The CDR3 here is CASSETFSSGYTF. In DNA form, the CDR3 reads TGTGCCAGCAGCGAGACATTTTCTTCTGGCTACACCTTC.

This clone has only a few counts. The chain links TRBV20-1 to TRBJ1-1, with unresolved D. This CDR3 comprises 11 residues. CDR1 is DFQATT, CDR2 SNEGSKA, per germline (reference sequence). The chain's CDR3 is CRATRDTEAFF. The CDR3 DNA follows: TGCAGAGCAACACGGGACACTGAAGCTTTCTTT.

This chain links TRBV18 with TRBJ2-2, with 7 bases identical to TRBD1. Losses at the gene ends were 4 bases for V and 5 bases for J; bases not matched to a gene: 7. This CDR3 contains 15 residues. CDR1 is KGHSH, CDR2 LQKENI, per germline. This CDR3 is CASSLNQQGTGELFF. The CDR3 coding sequence is TGTGCCAGCTCACTAAATCAACAGGGGACCGGGGAGCTGTTTTTT.

The V and J genes are TRBV25-1 and TRBJ1-4; the D is unclear. CDR3 length equals 16 residues. V was clipped by 6 bases and J by 0 bases, with 14 bases between them. Germline-derived CDR1 and CDR2 are MGHDK and SYGVNS. In DNA, the CDR3 is TGTGCCAGCAGCGAAAGCGGACGGACAACTAATGAAAAACTGTTTTTT. Amino acid sequence: CASSESGRTTNEKLFF. Full variable domain (missing parts from reference TRBV25-1 and TRBJ1-4): EADIYQTPRYLVIGTGKKITLECSQTMGHDKMYWYQQDPGMELHLIHYSYGVNSTEKGDLSSESTVSRIRTEHFPLTLESARPSHTSQYLCASSESGRTTNEKLFFGSGTQLSVL.

V is TRBV30 and J is TRBJ2-7; D uncertain. V lost 1 base to trimming and J lost 3 bases, with 4 bases between them. The CDR3 contains 11 residues. Germline-derived CDR1 and CDR2 are GTSNPN and SVGIG (reference sequence). The CDR3 DNA reads TGTGCCTGGAGTGACAGCTACGAGCAGTACTTC. It is translated as CAWSDSYEQYF.

Only one count was recorded for this clone. The gene calls are TRBV18 and TRBJ2-1; D is possibly TRBD2 (5 bases). The CDR3 contains 15 residues. The germline V gene encodes CDR1 KGHSH and CDR2 LQKENI. V gave up 1 base and J gave up 0 bases, with 7 bases separating them. As DNA, the CDR3 is TGTGCCAGCTCACCACTCGCGGGCTCCTACAATGAGCAGTTCTTC. Its translation is CASSPLAGSYNEQFF.

V usage is TRBV4-1 and J usage is TRBJ1-1, with D possibly TRBD1 on 6 matching bases. From germline, CDR1 is MGHRA and CDR2 YSYEKL. The CDR3 loop spans 17 amino acids. Trimming took off 1 base at V and 1 base at J, with 16 bases between the two ends. This chain's CDR3 is CASSQVGVRTENTEAFF. As DNA, the CDR3 is TGCGCCAGCAGCCAAGTAGGGGTACGGACAGAGAACACTGAAGCTTTCTTT.

The chain is built from TRBV7-9 and TRBJ1-1; D is perhaps TRBD1 (5 bases). The V gene lost 3 bases and the J gene lost 10 bases, with 9 bases spanning the gap. Germline CDR1 and CDR2: SEHNR and FQNEAQ (reference sequence). This CDR3 region has 11 residues. DNA of the CDR3: TGTGCCAGCAGCTTGGGGCATTTAGCTTTCTTT. Protein sequence: CASSLGHLAFF.

The chain uses TRBV30 and TRBJ2-7, with TRBD1 identical over 7 bases. Trimming cost V 4 bases and J 0 bases; bases outside gene matches: 6. The CDR3 has 14 residues. In germline, CDR1 is GTSNPN, CDR2 SVGIG (reference sequence). The CDR3 nucleotides read TGTGCCTGGAACAGGGGCATTAGCTCCTACGAGCAGTACTTC. Encoded protein: CAWNRGISSYEQYF.

This clone occurred once. The chain joins TRBV19 to TRBJ1-5, with 9 bases that match TRBD1. The germline V gene encodes CDR1 LNHDA and CDR2 SQIVND (reference sequence). The CDR3 extends over 14 amino acids. J lost 7 bases, V lost 6 bases, and 7 bases had no gene match. The CDR3 DNA follows: TGTGCCAGTAGGGGACAGGGTGTGCGCCAGCCCCAGCATTTT. Protein: CASRGQGVRQPQHF.

This clone was observed a single time. J is TRBJ1-5 and V is TRBV5-3; D perhaps matches TRBD1 (5 bases). TRBV5-3 is treated as an ORF (open reading frame) with a function not yet certain. The CDR3 is 19 amino acids. The V and J ends lost 1 base and 6 bases respectively, with 26 bases between them. CDR3 nucleotides: TGTGCCAGAAGCTTGCTTAGGTGGCAGGGTGGGGGGATGGGTCAGCCCCAGCATTTT. It codes for CARSLLRWQGGGMGQPQHF.

This clone was seen only once. This sequence joins TRBV18 and TRBJ1-2, with 9 positions matching TRBD1. The CDR3 covers 20 residues. After removal of 2 bases from V and 0 bases from J, the junction contained 16 bases not matched to a gene. Per the germline V gene, CDR1 is KGHSH and CDR2 is LQKENI. The CDR3 DNA reads as TGTGCCAGCTCACCAAACGGCTTGACAGGGGGACTAGTAGCTAACTATGGCTACACCTTC. Translated: CASSPNGLTGGLVANYGYTF.

V is TRBV7-8 and J is TRBJ1-2; 9 nucleotides line up with TRBD1. The CDR3 consists of 15 residues. Trimming cost V 1 base and J 4 bases; bases outside gene matches: 4. In germline, CDR1 is SGHVS, CDR2 FQNEAQ. The CDR3 bases are TGTGCCAGCAGCTTAGGACAGGGGGTTTTCTATGGCTACACCTTC. As protein: CASSLGQGVFYGYTF. Full variable domain (missing parts from reference TRBV7-8 and TRBJ1-2): GAGVSQSPRYKVAKRGQDVALRCDPISGHVSLFWYQQALGQGPEFLTYFQNEAQLDKSGLPSDRFFAERPEGSVSTLKIQRTQQEDSAVYLCASSLGQGVFYGYTFGSGTRLTVV.

V gene TRBV21-1 combines with J gene TRBJ1-5; the table's D call, TRBD1, was not checked against the DNA. TRBV21-1 is a pseudogene segment. CDR3 length: 15 amino acids. The CDR3 region has the DNA TGTGCCAGCAGCAATTACAGGGGTGGAGGTCAGCCCCAGCATTTT. Amino acids: CASSNYRGGGQPQHF.

V and J are TRBV9 and TRBJ1-1; a possible D gene is TRBD1 (6 bases). The CDR3 length is 16 residues. The V end was cut by 0 bases, the J end by 0 bases, with 12 bases between. Germline values: CDR1 SGDLS, CDR2 YYNGEE. The CDR3 loop reads CASSVGTARMNTEAFF. CDR3 DNA sequence: TGTGCCAGCAGCGTAGGGACAGCCAGAATGAACACTGAAGCTTTCTTT.

V gene TRBV5-1 combines with J gene TRBJ1-2, with 7 nucleotides matching TRBD1. Germline V gene sequence: CDR1 SGHRS, CDR2 YFSETQ. CDR3 length: 16 amino acids. The J segment lost 6 bases and the V segment lost 0 bases, leaving 11 bases of the junction unmatched. This CDR3 reads CASSLESTGTPHGYTF. Written as DNA, the CDR3 is TGCGCCAGCAGCTTGGAGTCGACAGGGACGCCCCATGGCTACACCTTC. The variable domain in full, completed from reference TRBV5-1 and TRBJ1-2, reads KAGVTQTPRYLIKTRGQQVTLSCSPISGHRSVSWYQQTPGQGLQFLFEYFSETQRNKGNFPGRFSGRQFSNSRSEMNVSTLELGDSALYLCASSLESTGTPHGYTFGSGTRLTVV.

The chain is built from TRBV5-1 and TRBJ2-5; tentative D call: TRBD2 (7 bases). The CDR3 totals 15 residues. Trimming removed 4 bases at V and 1 base at J, with 14 bases between. The germline V gene has CDR1 SGHRS and CDR2 YFSETQ. The DNA of the CDR3 is TGCGCCAGCAGCCCGGGGGGCGGCGGCCAAGAGACCCAGTACTTC. It codes for CASSPGGGGQETQYF.

The V call is TRBV7-9, the J call TRBJ1-3; 8 positions match TRBD1. Germline CDR1 and CDR2: SEHNR and FQNEAQ (reference sequence). V shed 0 bases, J shed 4 bases, and the junction held 2 bases outside the gene matches. The CDR3 has 15 residues. The CDR3 loop is CASSLAQGGGNTIYF. In DNA form, the CDR3 reads TGTGCCAGCAGCTTAGCACAGGGGGGAGGAAACACCATATATTTT.

The count of this clone is one. The chain employs TRBV7-9 and TRBJ2-1; D might be TRBD2 (5 bases). The CDR3 covers 15 residues. Per the germline V gene, CDR1 is SEHNR and CDR2 is FQNEAQ (reference sequence). V gave up 0 bases and J gave up 7 bases, with 13 bases separating them. The CDR3 DNA reads as TGTGCCAGCAGCTTAGCCCCCCTGGCGGGTAATGAGCAGTTCTTC. Translation: CASSLAPLAGNEQFF.

This clone is a singleton in its sample. CDR3 residues: CASSSWTGAYGYTF. DNA for the CDR3: TGTGCCAGCAGTTCCTGGACAGGGGCCTATGGCTACACCTTC. This chain uses TRBV6-5 with TRBJ1-2; 9 bases fit TRBD1. J was trimmed by 4 bases and V by 4 bases; bases with no gene match: 4. This CDR3 has 14 amino acids. Germline V gene sequence: CDR1 MNHEY, CDR2 SVGAGI.

This chain links TRBV5-6 with TRBJ2-3; TRBD2 agrees at 7 bases. The CDR3 runs to 16 residues. The V and J ends lost 1 base and 5 bases, in that order; junction bases with no gene match: 10. CDR1 and CDR2 (germline): SGHDT, YYEEEE. CDR3 bases: TGTGCCAGCAGCTTGCTTCCGGCGGGAGAAATAGATACGCAGTATTTT. Translating gives CASSLLPAGEIDTQYF.